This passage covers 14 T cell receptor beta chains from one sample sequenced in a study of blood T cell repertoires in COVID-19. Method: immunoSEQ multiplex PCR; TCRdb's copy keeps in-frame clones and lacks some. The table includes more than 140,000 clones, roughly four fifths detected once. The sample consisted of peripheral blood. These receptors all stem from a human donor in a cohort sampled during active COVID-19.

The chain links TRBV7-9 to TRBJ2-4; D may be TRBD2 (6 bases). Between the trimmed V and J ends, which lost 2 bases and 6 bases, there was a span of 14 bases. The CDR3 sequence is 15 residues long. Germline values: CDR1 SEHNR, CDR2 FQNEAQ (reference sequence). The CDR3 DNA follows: TGTGCCAGCAGCTTAACGGGAGCCGTATTAAACATTCAGTACTTC. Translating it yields CASSLTGAVLNIQYF.

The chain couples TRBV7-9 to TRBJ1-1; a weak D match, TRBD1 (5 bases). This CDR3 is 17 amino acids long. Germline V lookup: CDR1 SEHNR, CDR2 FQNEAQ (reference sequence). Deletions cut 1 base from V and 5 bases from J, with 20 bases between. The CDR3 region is CASSLGITGGGRTEAFF. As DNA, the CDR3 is TGTGCCAGCAGCTTAGGGATAACCGGGGGTGGGAGGACTGAAGCTTTCTTT.

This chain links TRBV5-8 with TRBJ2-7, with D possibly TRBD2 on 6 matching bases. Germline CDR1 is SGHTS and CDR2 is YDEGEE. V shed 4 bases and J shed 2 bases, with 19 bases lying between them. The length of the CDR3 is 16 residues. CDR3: CASSTDGSKGPYEQYF. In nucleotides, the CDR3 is TGTGCCAGCAGCACCGACGGGAGTAAAGGGCCCTACGAGCAGTACTTC.

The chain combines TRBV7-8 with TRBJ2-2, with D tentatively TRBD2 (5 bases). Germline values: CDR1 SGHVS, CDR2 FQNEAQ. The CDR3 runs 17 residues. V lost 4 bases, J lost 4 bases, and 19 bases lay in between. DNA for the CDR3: TGTGCCAGCAGCTCTTTTACCACGGGGTGGGTCACCGGGGAGCTGTTTTTT. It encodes CASSSFTTGWVTGELFF.

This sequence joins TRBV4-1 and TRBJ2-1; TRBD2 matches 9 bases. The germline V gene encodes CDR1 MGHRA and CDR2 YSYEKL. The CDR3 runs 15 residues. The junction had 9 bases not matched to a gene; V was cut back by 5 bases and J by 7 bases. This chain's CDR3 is CASSIRSGSENEQFF. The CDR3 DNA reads TGCGCCAGCAGCATTCGTAGCGGGAGTGAAAATGAGCAGTTCTTC.

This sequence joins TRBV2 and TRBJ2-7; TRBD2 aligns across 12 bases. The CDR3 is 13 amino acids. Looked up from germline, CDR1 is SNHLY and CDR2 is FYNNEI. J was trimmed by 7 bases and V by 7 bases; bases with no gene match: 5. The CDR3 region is CASTGLAGREQYF. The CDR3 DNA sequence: TGTGCCAGCACCGGACTAGCGGGAAGGGAGCAGTACTTC.

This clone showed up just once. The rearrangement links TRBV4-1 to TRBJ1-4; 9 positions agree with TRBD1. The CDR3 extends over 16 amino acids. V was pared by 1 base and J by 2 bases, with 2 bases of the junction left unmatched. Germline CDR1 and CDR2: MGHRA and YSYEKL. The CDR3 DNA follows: TGCGCCAGCAGCCAAGGGGGGACAGGGACTAATGAAAAACTGTTTTTT. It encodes CASSQGGTGTNEKLFF.

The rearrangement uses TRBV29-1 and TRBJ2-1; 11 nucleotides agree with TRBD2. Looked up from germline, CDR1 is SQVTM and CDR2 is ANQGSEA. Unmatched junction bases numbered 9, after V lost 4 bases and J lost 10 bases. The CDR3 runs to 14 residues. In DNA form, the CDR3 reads TGCAGCGTTGGACTCCTAGCGGGAGGTTTAGAGCAGTTCTTC. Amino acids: CSVGLLAGGLEQFF.

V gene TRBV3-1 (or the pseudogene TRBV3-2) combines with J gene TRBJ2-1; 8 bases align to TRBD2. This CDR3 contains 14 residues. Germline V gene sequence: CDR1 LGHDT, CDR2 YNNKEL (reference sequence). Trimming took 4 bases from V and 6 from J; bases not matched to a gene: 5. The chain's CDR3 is CASSPSGLVNEQFF. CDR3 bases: TGTGCCAGCAGCCCCTCGGGACTAGTCAATGAGCAGTTCTTC.

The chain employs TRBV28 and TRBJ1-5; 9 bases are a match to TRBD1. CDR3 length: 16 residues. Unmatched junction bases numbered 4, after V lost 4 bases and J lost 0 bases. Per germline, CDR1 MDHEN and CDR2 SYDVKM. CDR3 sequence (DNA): TGTGCCAGCAGTTCGACAGGGGGATATAGCAATCAGCCCCAGCATTTT. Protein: CASSSTGGYSNQPQHF.

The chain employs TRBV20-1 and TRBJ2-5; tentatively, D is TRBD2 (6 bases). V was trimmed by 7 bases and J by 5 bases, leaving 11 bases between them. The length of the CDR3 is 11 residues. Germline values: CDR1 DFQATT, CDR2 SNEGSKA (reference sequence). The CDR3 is CSVFRGETQYF. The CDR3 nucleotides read TGCAGTGTTTTTCGGGGGGAGACCCAGTACTTC.

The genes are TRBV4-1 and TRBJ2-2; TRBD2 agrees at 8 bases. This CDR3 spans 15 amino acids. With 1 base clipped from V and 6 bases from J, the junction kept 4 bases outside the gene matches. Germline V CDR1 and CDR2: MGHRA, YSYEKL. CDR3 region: CASSQAGLVAGELFF. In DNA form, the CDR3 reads TGCGCCAGCAGCCAAGCGGGACTAGTCGCCGGGGAGCTGTTTTTT.

The CDR3 bases are TGTGCCAGCAGCCAAGATCGGGGGGGGTCCAATGAGCAGTTCTTC. Amino acid sequence: CASSQDRGGSNEQFF. The chain recombines TRBV4-2 with TRBJ2-1; 8 nucleotides match TRBD2. CDR1 and CDR2 from the germline V gene are LGHNA and YNFKEQ. Unmatched junction bases numbered 4, after V lost 0 bases and J lost 6 bases. This CDR3 has 15 amino acids.

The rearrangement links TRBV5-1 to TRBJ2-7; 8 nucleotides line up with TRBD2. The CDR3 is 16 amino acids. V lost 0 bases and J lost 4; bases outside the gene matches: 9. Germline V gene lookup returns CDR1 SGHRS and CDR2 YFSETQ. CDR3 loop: CASSLEAGRASYEQYF. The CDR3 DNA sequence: TGCGCCAGCAGCTTGGAAGCCGGGAGGGCTTCGTACGAGCAGTACTTC.